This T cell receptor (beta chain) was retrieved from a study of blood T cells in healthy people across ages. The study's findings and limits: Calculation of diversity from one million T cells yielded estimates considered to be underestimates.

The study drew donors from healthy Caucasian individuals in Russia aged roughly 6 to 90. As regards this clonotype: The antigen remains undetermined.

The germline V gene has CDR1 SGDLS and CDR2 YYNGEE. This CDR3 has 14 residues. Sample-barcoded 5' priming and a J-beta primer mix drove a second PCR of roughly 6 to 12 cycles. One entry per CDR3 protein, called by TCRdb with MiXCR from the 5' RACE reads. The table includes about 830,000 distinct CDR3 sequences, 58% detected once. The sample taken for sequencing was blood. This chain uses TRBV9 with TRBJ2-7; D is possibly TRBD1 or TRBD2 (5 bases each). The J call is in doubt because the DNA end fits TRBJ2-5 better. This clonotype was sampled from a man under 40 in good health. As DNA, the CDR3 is TGTGCCAGCAGCGTAGGAGGGGCCAAGGGGACCCAGTACTTC. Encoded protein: CASSVGGAKGTQYF.